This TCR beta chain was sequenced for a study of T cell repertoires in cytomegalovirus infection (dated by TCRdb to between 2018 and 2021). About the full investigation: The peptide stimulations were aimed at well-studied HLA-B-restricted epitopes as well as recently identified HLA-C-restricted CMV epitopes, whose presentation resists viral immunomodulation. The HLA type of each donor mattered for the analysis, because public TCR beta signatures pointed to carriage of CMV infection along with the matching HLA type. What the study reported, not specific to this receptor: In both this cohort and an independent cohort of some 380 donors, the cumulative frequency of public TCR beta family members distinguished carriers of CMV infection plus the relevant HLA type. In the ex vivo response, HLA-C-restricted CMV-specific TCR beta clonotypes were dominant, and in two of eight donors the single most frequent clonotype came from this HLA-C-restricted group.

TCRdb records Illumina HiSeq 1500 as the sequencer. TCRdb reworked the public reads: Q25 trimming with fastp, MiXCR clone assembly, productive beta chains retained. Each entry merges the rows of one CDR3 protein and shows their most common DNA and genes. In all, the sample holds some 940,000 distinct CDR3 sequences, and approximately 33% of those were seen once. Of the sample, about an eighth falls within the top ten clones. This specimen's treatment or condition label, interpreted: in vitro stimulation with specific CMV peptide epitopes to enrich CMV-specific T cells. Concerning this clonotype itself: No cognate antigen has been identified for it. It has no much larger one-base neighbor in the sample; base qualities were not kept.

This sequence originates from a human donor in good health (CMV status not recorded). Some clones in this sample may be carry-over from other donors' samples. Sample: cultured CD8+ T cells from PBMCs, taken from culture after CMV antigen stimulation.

Here the CDR3 is given as CASSVEQGSETQYF. DNA sequence: TGTGCCAGCAGCGTAGAACAGGGGAGTGAGACCCAGTACTTC. Recombination linked TRBV9 to TRBJ2-5; 7 nucleotides in the junction match TRBD1. Trimmed from V: 0 bases; trimmed from J: 5 bases; junction bases lacking a gene match: 4. CDR1 and CDR2 are read off the germline V gene as SGDLS and YYNGEE. Including cysteine and phenylalanine, the CDR3 has 14 amino acids. The only DNA kept is the CDR3, 42 bases in frame from the first base.